The T cell receptor beta chain described here comes from a study of blood T cell repertoires in COVID-19. The data were produced by immunoSEQ multiplex PCR, yet TCRdb's version contains in-frame clones alone and is incomplete. Seen here are 200,000 to 300,000 clones, 70% to 90% observed once, and the top ten hold roughly 3.6%. CDR3 length: 14 residues. V was pared by 3 bases and J by 7 bases, with 5 bases of the junction left unmatched. Per germline, CDR1 SGHTA and CDR2 FQGNSA. The clonotype was recovered from a woman in her thirties or forties with acute or convalescent COVID-19. The sequencing input was peripheral blood. The rearrangement joins TRBV7-2 to TRBJ2-1; 8 bases match TRBD2. The CDR3 DNA is TGTGCCAGCAGCTTGGGAGCGGGGGATAATGAGCAGTTCTTC. This encodes CASSLGAGDNEQFF.